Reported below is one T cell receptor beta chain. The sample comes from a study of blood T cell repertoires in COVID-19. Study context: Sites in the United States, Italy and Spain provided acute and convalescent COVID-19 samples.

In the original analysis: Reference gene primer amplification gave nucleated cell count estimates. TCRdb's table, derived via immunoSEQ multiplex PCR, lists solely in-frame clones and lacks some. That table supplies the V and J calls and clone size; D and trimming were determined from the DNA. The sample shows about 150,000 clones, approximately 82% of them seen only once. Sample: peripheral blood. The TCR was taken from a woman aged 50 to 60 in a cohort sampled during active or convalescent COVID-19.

The CDR3, as DNA: TGTGCCAGCAGTTACTCGATTGTCAGGGAGGATGAGCAGTTCTTC. Its translation: CASSYSIVREDEQFF. The chain carries TRBV6-5 and TRBJ2-1; D may be TRBD2 (6 bases). V lost 0 bases and J 8 bases, leaving 14 bases between the germline ends. The germline V gene encodes CDR1 MNHEY and CDR2 SVGAGI. CDR3 length: 15 residues.